Sequencing of this TCR beta chain was carried out in a study of Ad26.COV2.S vaccination and SARS-CoV-2 variants. The V end lost 4 bases, the J end lost 4 bases, and 12 bases lay between the germline ends. The CDR3 has 14 amino acids. Per germline, CDR1 SGHNT and CDR2 YYREEE (reference sequence). Points on this clone: Antigen specificity is unknown.

Findings and caveats of the study: Substantial response breadth was reportedly seen for spike-specific CD8+ and CD4+ T cells after vaccination.

Clones were sequenced by immunoSEQ multiplex PCR, and TCRdb holds only the in-frame ones, with some missing. This sample has hundreds of thousands of clones, with around nine tenths found just once. Noted treatment: some 19 received Ad26.COV2.S at low or high dose, single or two shots; 5 received placebo; per-sample allocation not given. Day 63 following the first vaccine or placebo injection was when the samples were taken. Boston hosted the donor, who was an adult aged 18-55 years. Here the sequenced sample was peripheral blood, taken in a trial of Ad26.COV2.S vaccine versus placebo. This chain uses TRBV5-4 with TRBJ1-3, with D perhaps matching TRBD1 (5 bases). This clonotype was obtained from a person aged 18-60 years who received the Ad26.COV2.S COVID-19 vaccine or a placebo. This CDR3 is CASSTSGAGNTIYF. CDR3 DNA: TGTGCCAGCAGCACTTCTGGGGCAGGAAACACCATATATTTT.